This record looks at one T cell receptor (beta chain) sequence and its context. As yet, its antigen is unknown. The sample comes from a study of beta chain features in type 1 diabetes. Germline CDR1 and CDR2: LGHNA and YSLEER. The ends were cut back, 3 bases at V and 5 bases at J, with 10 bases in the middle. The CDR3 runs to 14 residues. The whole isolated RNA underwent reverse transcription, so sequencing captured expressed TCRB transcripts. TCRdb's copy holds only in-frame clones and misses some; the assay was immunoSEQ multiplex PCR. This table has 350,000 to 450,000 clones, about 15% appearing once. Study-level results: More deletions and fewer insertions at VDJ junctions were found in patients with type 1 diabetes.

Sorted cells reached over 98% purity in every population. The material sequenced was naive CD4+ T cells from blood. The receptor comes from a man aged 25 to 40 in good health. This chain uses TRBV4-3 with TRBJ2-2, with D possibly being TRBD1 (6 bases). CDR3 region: CASSHPQGTGELFF. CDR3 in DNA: TGCGCCAGCAGCCACCCTCAGGGGACCGGGGAGCTGTTTTTT.